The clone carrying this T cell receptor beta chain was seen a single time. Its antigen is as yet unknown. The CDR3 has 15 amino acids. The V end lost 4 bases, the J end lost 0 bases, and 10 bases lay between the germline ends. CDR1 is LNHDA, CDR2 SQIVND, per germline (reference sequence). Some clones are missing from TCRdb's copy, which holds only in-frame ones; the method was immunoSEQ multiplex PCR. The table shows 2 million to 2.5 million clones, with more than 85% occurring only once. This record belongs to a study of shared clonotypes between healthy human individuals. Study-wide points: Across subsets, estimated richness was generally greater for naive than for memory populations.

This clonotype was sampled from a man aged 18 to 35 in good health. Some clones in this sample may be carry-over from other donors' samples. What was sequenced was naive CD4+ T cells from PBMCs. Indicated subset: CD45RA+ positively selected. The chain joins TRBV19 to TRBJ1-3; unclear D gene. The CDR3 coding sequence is TGTGCCAGTAGTACAGACGGAGACTCTGGAAACACCATATATTTT. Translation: CASSTDGDSGNTIYF.